This T cell receptor (beta chain) was documented in a study of T-cell memory formation after mild COVID-19. In its sample, this clonotype was seen many times. The antigen is undetermined. TCRdb re-called the 5' RACE reads with MiXCR, one entry per CDR3 protein. The sample carries about 110,000 distinct CDR3 sequences, about a sixth recorded once. V lost 0 bases and J lost 4; bases outside the gene matches: 8. Germline assignment: CDR1 SGDLS and CDR2 YYNGEE. This CDR3 is built from 17 residues. Regarding the study as a whole: That cross-reactive memory joined was suggested by some responding clones appearing in pre-infection memory. Nothing confirmed that second-wave clones peaking on day 37 were specific for SARS-CoV-2.

The sequenced sample consisted of PBMCs or a T cell subset sorted from them (not recorded which). This sequence was found in an adult woman who had mild COVID-19 (a few samples of this study predate the infection). Cell type and time point are not known. The chain joins TRBV9 to TRBJ2-2; TRBD2 matches 8 bases. CDR3 DNA: TGTGCCAGCAGCGTAGACGATGGGACTAGGTCCACCGGGGAGCTGTTTTTT. Its protein product is CASSVDDGTRSTGELFF.